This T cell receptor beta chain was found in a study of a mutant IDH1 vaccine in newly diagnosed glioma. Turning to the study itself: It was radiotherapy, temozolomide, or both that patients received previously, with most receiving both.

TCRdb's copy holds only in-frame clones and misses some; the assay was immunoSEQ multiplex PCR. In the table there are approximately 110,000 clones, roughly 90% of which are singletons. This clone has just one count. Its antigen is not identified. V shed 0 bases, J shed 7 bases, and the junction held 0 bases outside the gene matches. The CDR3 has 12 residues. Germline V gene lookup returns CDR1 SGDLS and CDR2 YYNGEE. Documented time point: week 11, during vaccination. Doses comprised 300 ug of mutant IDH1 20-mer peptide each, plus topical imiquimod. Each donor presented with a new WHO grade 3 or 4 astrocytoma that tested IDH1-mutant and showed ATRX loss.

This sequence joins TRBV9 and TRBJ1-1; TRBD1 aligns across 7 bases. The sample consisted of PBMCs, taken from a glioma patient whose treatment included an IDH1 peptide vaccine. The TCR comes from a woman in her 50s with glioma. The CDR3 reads CASSVGQGEAFF. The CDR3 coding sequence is TGTGCCAGCAGCGTAGGACAGGGTGAAGCTTTCTTT.